This T cell receptor (beta chain) appears in the sequencing data of a study of T cell changes during pregnancy in multiple sclerosis. V was shortened by 1 base and J by 4 bases, with 19 bases between the two germline ends. The CDR3 extends over 17 amino acids. The germline V gene has CDR1 LGHNA and CDR2 YSLEER. The method was immunoSEQ multiplex PCR; TCRdb's version includes in-frame clones alone and lacks a portion of them. This sample has tens of thousands of clones, with roughly 91% found just once. The sample here was peripheral blood, taken in the third trimester of pregnancy. This receptor was identified in a female donor with multiple sclerosis, enrolled in a pregnancy study. The V call is TRBV4-3, the J call TRBJ1-2; D is unresolved. CDR3 nucleotides: TGCGCCAGCAGCCAAGTTCCTTCGGGGTACAATCTCTATGGCTACACCTTC. Residues: CASSQVPSGYNLYGYTF.